Sequencing of this T cell receptor beta chain was carried out in a study of cytomegalovirus exposure and HLA in healthy donors. Whole-study results and caveats: For most TCR beta V segments, an earlier analysis put the productive rate at about 90% or about 30% of the time. Immune exposure was documented only through CMV serostatus. Analyses of presence and absence presupposed an approximately uniform sequencing depth across donors.

This clone has just a few counts. Its antigen is not identified. Per the germline V gene, CDR1 is WNHNN and CDR2 is SYGVQD (reference sequence). The V gene lost 0 bases and the J gene lost 6 bases, with 8 bases spanning the gap. CDR3 length: 13 residues. In the PCR, 60 Vbeta and 13 Jbeta primers were used. The repertoire was sequenced with immunoSEQ multiplex PCR; TCRdb's copy has only in-frame clones and lacks some. The sample lists more than 95,000 clones, about 69% seen once, with roughly 1.3% in the top ten. The sequence derives from a man aged 40-49 years in good health and CMV-seronegative. J is TRBJ1-2 and V is TRBV10-1, with TRBD1 as a possible D gene (5 bases). Sequencing input: PBMCs. DNA of the CDR3: TGCGCCAGCAGTGAGTCGGCAGGGAATGGCTACACCTTC. Protein sequence: CASSESAGNGYTF.